These T cell receptor beta chains were read from a single sample in a study of CD8 T cells in Susac syndrome. Each CDR3 protein gets one entry after TCRdb re-called the immunoSEQ multiplex PCR reads with MiXCR. The sample shows more than 95,000 distinct CDR3 sequences, more than 80% of them seen only once. The sample taken for sequencing was CD8+ T cells from PBMCs. These receptors originate from a human donor with multiple sclerosis. Each CDR3 is given with its conserved first and last residue. Each record gives: J gene, D gene, clone size, V gene, CDR3 DNA, CDR3 protein. A D gene is named only where the DNA matches it firmly. Size is omitted from some rows. Given values are once, few, many or a class for expanded clones.

j_call: TRBJ1-2; d_call: .; clone_size: .; v_call: TRBV10-3; cdr3_nt: TGTGCCATCAGTGAGTCCAGGGAGCATGGCTACACCTTC; cdr3_aa: CAISESREHGYTF
j_call: TRBJ2-4; d_call: .; clone_size: .; v_call: TRBV4-2; cdr3_nt: TGTGCCAGCAGCCAAGAGGACTTCCAAGCCAAAAACATTCAGTACTTC; cdr3_aa: CASSQEDFQAKNIQYF
j_call: TRBJ2-3; d_call: TRBD1; clone_size: .; v_call: TRBV6-4; cdr3_nt: TGTGCCAGCAGTGGGACAGGGGAGACAGATACGCAGTATTTT; cdr3_aa: CASSGTGETDTQYF
j_call: TRBJ2-7; d_call: .; clone_size: .; v_call: TRBV9; cdr3_nt: TGTGCCAGCAGCGTAGGGACAGATCCCACCTACGAGCAGTACTTC; cdr3_aa: CASSVGTDPTYEQYF
j_call: TRBJ2-2; d_call: .; clone_size: .; v_call: TRBV20-1; cdr3_nt: TGCAGTGCTAGAAGGGTTCCAGCGAACACCGGGGAGCTGTTTTTT; cdr3_aa: CSARRVPANTGELFF
j_call: TRBJ2-1; d_call: .; clone_size: .; v_call: TRBV2; cdr3_nt: TGTGCCAGCAGTGATACCCCCTACAATGAGCAGTTCTTC; cdr3_aa: CASSDTPYNEQFF
j_call: TRBJ1-2; d_call: TRBD1; clone_size: few; v_call: TRBV19; cdr3_nt: TGTGCCAGTAGTCACGCTCCCGGACAGGGGGCGAAAGGCTACACCTTC; cdr3_aa: CASSHAPGQGAKGYTF
j_call: TRBJ2-6; d_call: TRBD1; clone_size: .; v_call: TRBV5-5; cdr3_nt: TGTGCCAGCAGCTTGGGGGACAGGGGCCCTTCTGGGGCCAACGTCCTGACTTTC; cdr3_aa: CASSLGDRGPSGANVLTF
j_call: TRBJ1-1; d_call: TRBD1; clone_size: .; v_call: TRBV7-9; cdr3_nt: TGTGCCAGCAGCCTGCGGGACAGGGGTACTGAAGCTTTCTTT; cdr3_aa: CASSLRDRGTEAFF
j_call: TRBJ2-7; d_call: TRBD1; clone_size: few; v_call: TRBV19; cdr3_nt: TGTGCCAGTGGGGACAGGGCCAACGAGCAGTACTTC; cdr3_aa: CASGDRANEQYF
j_call: TRBJ1-2; d_call: .; clone_size: .; v_call: TRBV6-1; cdr3_nt: TGTGCCAGCAGTGCCGCCCGCTACACCTTC; cdr3_aa: CASSAARYTF
j_call: TRBJ2-1; d_call: .; clone_size: .; v_call: TRBV20-1; cdr3_nt: TGCAGTGCTAGCTACGCTCCGACCTCCAATGAGCAGTTCTTC; cdr3_aa: CSASYAPTSNEQFF
j_call: TRBJ2-2; d_call: TRBD1; clone_size: .; v_call: TRBV6-4; cdr3_nt: TGTGCCAGCAGTCCGGGACAGTACACCGGGGAGCTGTTTTTT; cdr3_aa: CASSPGQYTGELFF
j_call: TRBJ1-6; d_call: .; clone_size: .; v_call: TRBV5-1; cdr3_nt: TGCGCCAGCAGCTTGACGGGGAGCTCCTATAATTCACCCCTCCACTTT; cdr3_aa: CASSLTGSSYNSPLHF
j_call: TRBJ1-1; d_call: .; clone_size: .; v_call: TRBV9; cdr3_nt: TGTGCCAGCAGCGCTGAGACGGTGAACACTGAAGCTTTCTTT; cdr3_aa: CASSAETVNTEAFF
j_call: TRBJ2-3; d_call: .; clone_size: .; v_call: TRBV9; cdr3_nt: TGTGCCAGCAGCGTTATTAGTGGAACGGTCGCAGATACGCAGTATTTT; cdr3_aa: CASSVISGTVADTQYF
j_call: TRBJ1-2; d_call: .; clone_size: .; v_call: TRBV15; cdr3_nt: TGTGCCACCAGCAGAGATCTGGCTACTAACTATGGCTACACCTTC; cdr3_aa: CATSRDLATNYGYTF
j_call: TRBJ2-7; d_call: .; clone_size: .; v_call: TRBV7-9; cdr3_nt: TGTGCCAGCAGCTTAGAGGGACACTTCTACGAGCAGTACTTC; cdr3_aa: CASSLEGHFYEQYF
j_call: TRBJ2-1; d_call: .; clone_size: .; v_call: TRBV7-9; cdr3_nt: TGTGCCATCCAGCCACCAAACAATGAGCAGTTCTTC; cdr3_aa: CAIQPPNNEQFF
j_call: TRBJ2-5; d_call: TRBD2; clone_size: once; v_call: TRBV5-1; cdr3_nt: TGCGCCAGCAGCTTACTGACTAGCGGGAGGGCCTCAGAGACCCAGTACTTC; cdr3_aa: CASSLLTSGRASETQYF
j_call: TRBJ1-1; d_call: TRBD1; clone_size: once; v_call: TRBV4-1; cdr3_nt: TGCGCCAGCAGCCAAGTGGGGACAGGGAAGGGTGAAGCTTTCTTT; cdr3_aa: CASSQVGTGKGEAFF
j_call: TRBJ2-1; d_call: .; clone_size: .; v_call: TRBV30; cdr3_nt: TGTGCCTGGAGTGGACTCCCCGCCTACAATGAGCAGTTCTTC; cdr3_aa: CAWSGLPAYNEQFF
j_call: TRBJ1-2; d_call: .; clone_size: once; v_call: TRBV28; cdr3_nt: TGTGCCAGCAGTTTATGGGGGGGTCGCTACACCTTC; cdr3_aa: CASSLWGGRYTF
j_call: TRBJ1-5; d_call: .; clone_size: .; v_call: TRBV15; cdr3_nt: TGTGCCACCAGCCCGGGACGGGGCGGCGTTCAGCCCCAGCATTTT; cdr3_aa: CATSPGRGGVQPQHF
j_call: TRBJ1-1; d_call: .; clone_size: .; v_call: TRBV5-1; cdr3_nt: TGCGCCAGCAGCTTGGTGGGGGGCGAAGCTTTCTTT; cdr3_aa: CASSLVGGEAFF
j_call: TRBJ1-1; d_call: .; clone_size: .; v_call: TRBV4-1; cdr3_nt: TGCGCCAGCAGCCAAGTCATAGGGGGTAGTGAAGCTTTCTTT; cdr3_aa: CASSQVIGGSEAFF
j_call: TRBJ2-1; d_call: TRBD2; clone_size: once; v_call: TRBV4-1; cdr3_nt: TGCGCCAGCAGCCAACTGGGGCGGGGGAGGGATGAGCAGTTCTTC; cdr3_aa: CASSQLGRGRDEQFF
j_call: TRBJ2-7; d_call: TRBD2; clone_size: .; v_call: TRBV14; cdr3_nt: TGTGCCAGCACCCCGGGACTAGCGGGGGGCCTAAACGAGCAGTACTTC; cdr3_aa: CASTPGLAGGLNEQYF
j_call: TRBJ2-1; d_call: TRBD2; clone_size: .; v_call: TRBV6-5; cdr3_nt: TGTGCCAGCAGTGAGGGACTAGGGCACAATGAGCAGTTCTTC; cdr3_aa: CASSEGLGHNEQFF
j_call: TRBJ2-1; d_call: TRBD2; clone_size: once; v_call: TRBV7-6; cdr3_nt: TGTGCCAGCAGCTCCGTAGATCTAGCGGGAGGGATCTACAATGAGCAGTTCTTC; cdr3_aa: CASSSVDLAGGIYNEQFF
j_call: TRBJ2-3; d_call: TRBD2; clone_size: .; v_call: TRBV9; cdr3_nt: TGTGCCAGCAGCCCACAAGGGCTAGCGGGAGGGCCAGCAGATACGCAGTATTTT; cdr3_aa: CASSPQGLAGGPADTQYF
j_call: TRBJ1-4; d_call: .; clone_size: .; v_call: TRBV20-1; cdr3_nt: TGCAGTGCTAGAGCTGGGACAGAAAAACTGTTTTTT; cdr3_aa: CSARAGTEKLFF
j_call: TRBJ2-1; d_call: .; clone_size: .; v_call: TRBV4-1; cdr3_nt: TGCGCCAGCAGCCAAGATCGCACCGTTCGGGATGAGCAGTTCTTC; cdr3_aa: CASSQDRTVRDEQFF
j_call: TRBJ2-5; d_call: .; clone_size: .; v_call: TRBV5-6; cdr3_nt: TGTGCCAGCAGCTTGGCCAAAGAGACCCAGTACTTC; cdr3_aa: CASSLAKETQYF
j_call: TRBJ2-7; d_call: TRBD1; clone_size: .; v_call: TRBV7-2; cdr3_nt: TGTGCCAGCAGCCCACGGGACAGAGCCCCCCGTTACGAGCAGTACTTC; cdr3_aa: CASSPRDRAPRYEQYF
j_call: TRBJ1-2; d_call: TRBD1; clone_size: .; v_call: TRBV12-3/TRBV12-4; cdr3_nt: TGTGCCAGCAGTAAGAGGACAGGGCGGCGTGGCTACACCTTC; cdr3_aa: CASSKRTGRRGYTF
j_call: TRBJ2-7; d_call: .; clone_size: .; v_call: TRBV11-2; cdr3_nt: TGTGCCAGCAGCTATACTAGTAGTGGTGAGCAGTACTTC; cdr3_aa: CASSYTSSGEQYF
j_call: TRBJ1-3; d_call: .; clone_size: .; v_call: TRBV6-1; cdr3_nt: TGTGCCAGCAGGCCTCAGGGAGCCGGAAACACCATATATTTT; cdr3_aa: CASRPQGAGNTIYF
j_call: TRBJ2-5; d_call: .; clone_size: .; v_call: TRBV20-1; cdr3_nt: TGCAGTGCTAGTTATACAGGGCATCAAGAGACCCAGTACTTC; cdr3_aa: CSASYTGHQETQYF
j_call: TRBJ2-1; d_call: .; clone_size: .; v_call: TRBV7-9; cdr3_nt: TGTGCCAGCAGCACCCAGGGATGGGATGAGCAGTTCTTC; cdr3_aa: CASSTQGWDEQFF
j_call: TRBJ2-1; d_call: TRBD2; clone_size: .; v_call: TRBV5-1; cdr3_nt: TGCGCCAGCAGCCACCGGGGGGGCGAGAATGAGCAGTTCTTC; cdr3_aa: CASSHRGGENEQFF
j_call: TRBJ2-1; d_call: TRBD1; clone_size: .; v_call: TRBV27; cdr3_nt: TGTGCCAGCACCCCCGGGACAGGGGGCATGAATGAGCAGTTCTTC; cdr3_aa: CASTPGTGGMNEQFF
j_call: TRBJ2-3; d_call: TRBD2; clone_size: .; v_call: TRBV3-1; cdr3_nt: TGTGCCAGCAGCCAAGGACTAGCGGGGGGGCGTCCAGATACGCAGTATTTT; cdr3_aa: CASSQGLAGGRPDTQYF
j_call: TRBJ2-7; d_call: TRBD1; clone_size: .; v_call: TRBV29-1; cdr3_nt: TGCAGCGTTGATCTACAGGGGTACGAGCAGTACTTC; cdr3_aa: CSVDLQGYEQYF
j_call: TRBJ2-2; d_call: .; clone_size: once; v_call: TRBV5-6; cdr3_nt: TGTGCCAGCAGCTTGACTAGTCGCACCGGGGAGCTGTTTTTT; cdr3_aa: CASSLTSRTGELFF
j_call: TRBJ2-5; d_call: .; clone_size: .; v_call: TRBV11-1; cdr3_nt: TGTGCCAGCAGCTTGGTTCCGTACCAAGAGACCCAGTACTTC; cdr3_aa: CASSLVPYQETQYF
j_call: TRBJ2-1; d_call: .; clone_size: .; v_call: TRBV12-3/TRBV12-4; cdr3_nt: TGTGCCAGCAGTCTCACATTGTACAATGAGCAGTTCTTC; cdr3_aa: CASSLTLYNEQFF
j_call: TRBJ2-7; d_call: TRBD1; clone_size: .; v_call: TRBV30; cdr3_nt: TGTGCCTGGACCACGGGACAGGGGGCCTACGAGCAGTACTTC; cdr3_aa: CAWTTGQGAYEQYF